The 29 T cell receptor beta chains presented below share a single source sample, sequenced in a study of T cell responses to AZD1222 COVID-19 vaccine (dated by TCRdb to the early 2020s). Receptors were amplified or captured by the immunoSEQ multiplex PCR assay. In TCRdb, the immuneACCESS table is reduced to in-frame sequences with V and J assigned. These tables do not hold every clone; where another copy was compared, an unresolved V gene accounts for under half, and the others remain unexplained. Across this sample there are under 150,000 clones, with about 92% seen only once. Around 3.3% of the sample is in the top ten clones. Explained via the paper, the time point label denotes: about 28 days (+/-7) after the second vaccine dose. The sample consisted of peripheral blood, taken 28 days after the second AZD1222 dose. The receptors here all came from an adult who received the AZD1222 COVID-19 vaccine.

This chain joins TRBV27 and TRBJ1-5, with D perhaps TRBD1 (6 bases). The CDR3 is 17 amino acids. Germline CDR1 reads MNHEY; CDR2 reads SMNVEV (reference sequence). V was trimmed by 4 bases and J by 4 bases, leaving 20 bases between them. The CDR3 loop reads CASSSWTATRLNQPQHF. CDR3 DNA: TGTGCCAGCAGTTCGTGGACAGCCACCCGTCTAAATCAGCCCCAGCATTTT.

The chain carries TRBV5-1 and TRBJ1-1, with D unresolved. The ends were cut back, 6 bases at V and 2 bases at J, with 14 bases in the middle. The germline gives CDR1 SGHRS, CDR2 YFSETQ. The CDR3 loop spans 14 amino acids. The DNA for the CDR3 is TGCGCCAGCAAATCAGGTCCTTCAAACACTGAAGCTTTCTTT. Translated: CASKSGPSNTEAFF.

V usage is TRBV7-8 and J usage is TRBJ1-4; D is possibly TRBD1 (5 bases). The V end was cut by 5 bases, the J end by 5 bases, with 18 bases between. Germline loops: CDR1 SGHVS, CDR2 FQNEAQ. CDR3 length: 16 residues. The CDR3, as DNA: TGTGCCAGCAGCCCAGCGGGTGGTGGGGCCAATGAAAAACTGTTTTTT. This gives the protein CASSPAGGGANEKLFF.

The chain combines TRBV28 with TRBJ2-7, with a possible D match to TRBD2 (5 bases). CDR1 MDHEN and CDR2 SYDVKM come from the germline V gene. The length of the CDR3 is 15 residues. V was pared by 4 bases and J by 2 bases, with 15 bases between. The CDR3 protein is CASSSPAPSPYEQYF. CDR3 bases: TGTGCCAGCAGTTCCCCTGCCCCTAGCCCCTACGAGCAGTACTTC.

The rearrangement links TRBV7-3 to TRBJ2-1; D call uncertain. With 6 bases removed from V and 3 bases from J, the gap between germline ends came to 9 bases. Germline CDR1 reads SGHTA; CDR2 reads FQGTGA. The CDR3 sequence is 13 residues long. The CDR3 region has the DNA TGTGCCAGCAGTGGGCCCCACTACAATGAGCAGTTCTTC. Protein product: CASSGPHYNEQFF.

This clone has only one observation. This chain uses TRBV5-1 with TRBJ1-2, with TRBD1 matching 10 bases. V dropped 3 bases and J dropped 1; count of bases not matched to a gene: 12. Germline V CDR1 and CDR2: SGHRS, YFSETQ. The CDR3 is 18 amino acids. In DNA form, the CDR3 reads TGCGCCAGCAGCTCTACTACTCTGGACAGGGGGTTTAACTATGGCTACACCTTC. Its translation is CASSSTTLDRGFNYGYTF.

The chain recombines TRBV19 with TRBJ1-5; D may be TRBD1 (5 bases). V shed 3 bases and J shed 3 bases, with 12 bases lying between them. The CDR3 has 15 amino acids. Germline CDR1 and CDR2: LNHDA and SQIVND (reference sequence). Here the CDR3 reads CASSIPSGNNQPQHF. The CDR3 region has the DNA TGTGCCAGTAGTATCCCCTCAGGGAACAATCAGCCCCAGCATTTT.

The rearrangement uses TRBV2 and TRBJ1-6, with 8 positions matching TRBD1. CDR1 is SNHLY and CDR2 is FYNNEI in the germline V gene. The CDR3 spans 15 residues. Trimming cost V 4 bases and J 7 bases; bases outside gene matches: 6. CDR3 bases: TGTGCCAGCAGTGGGACAGGGTTCGACAATTCACCCCTCCACTTT. Its protein is CASSGTGFDNSPLHF.

This clone was seen a single time. The chain joins TRBV6-5 to TRBJ1-1, with D perhaps TRBD1 (6 bases). V was clipped by 2 bases and J by 5 bases, with 12 bases between them. The germline V gene encodes CDR1 MNHEY and CDR2 SVGAGI. This CDR3 has 14 amino acids. CDR3 loop: CASSYTQGQTEAFF. DNA of the CDR3: TGTGCCAGCAGTTACACCCAGGGGCAGACTGAAGCTTTCTTT.

This clone showed up just a few times. The V and J genes are TRBV6-1 and TRBJ1-5; D is perhaps TRBD1 (6 bases). The germline gives CDR1 MNHNS, CDR2 SASEGT. Trimming pared 4 bases from V and 3 bases from J, leaving 16 bases between. CDR3 size: 16 residues. The CDR3 here is CASSAPGGGLNQPQHF. As DNA, the CDR3 is TGTGCCAGCAGTGCTCCGGGAGGGGGACTCAATCAGCCCCAGCATTTT.

The chain carries TRBV29-1 and TRBJ1-2; no definite D call. The CDR3 totals 15 residues. The germline gives CDR1 SQVTM, CDR2 ANQGSEA. V was clipped by 4 bases and J by 5 bases, with 20 bases between them. The CDR3 is CSVARGPQDHYGYTF. The CDR3 region has the DNA TGCAGCGTTGCTCGTGGACCGCAGGACCATTATGGCTACACCTTC.

The rearrangement links TRBV11-3 to TRBJ2-1, with 7 bases identical to TRBD2. Trimming at V came to 0 bases and at J to 4 bases, leaving 6 bases not matched to a gene. The CDR3 covers 16 residues. The V gene's germline CDR1 is SGHNT and CDR2 YENEEA. The CDR3 region has the DNA TGTGCCAGCAGCTTAGATAGTTGGGAGGGGTACAATGAGCAGTTCTTC. It yields the protein CASSLDSWEGYNEQFF. Full variable domain (missing parts from reference TRBV11-3 and TRBJ2-1): EAGVVQSPRYKIIEKKQPVAFWCNPISGHNTLYWYLQNLGQGPELLIRYENEEAVDDSQLPKDRFSAERLKGVDSTLKIQPAELGDSAVYLCASSLDSWEGYNEQFFGPGTRLTVL.

The chain links TRBV28 to TRBJ1-4, with no clear D. Deletions cut 3 bases from V and 0 bases from J, with 5 bases between. Germline values: CDR1 MDHEN, CDR2 SYDVKM. This CDR3 has 14 amino acids. CDR3 region: CASSFTTTNEKLFF. The CDR3 coding sequence is TGTGCCAGCAGTTTTACGACAACTAATGAAAAACTGTTTTTT.

The rearrangement uses TRBV28 and TRBJ1-2; D might be TRBD1 (6 bases). In germline, CDR1 is MDHEN, CDR2 SYDVKM. V was trimmed by 4 bases and J by 7 bases, leaving 10 bases between them. CDR3 length: 12 amino acids. The CDR3 loop is CASSSGVGGYTF. Written as DNA, the CDR3 is TGTGCCAGCAGTTCAGGGGTCGGTGGCTACACCTTC.

The rearrangement uses TRBV7-9 and TRBJ2-2; 7 positions match TRBD1. With 5 bases clipped from V and 3 bases from J, the junction kept 3 bases outside the gene matches. CDR3 length: 14 residues. Looked up from germline, CDR1 is SEHNR and CDR2 is FQNEAQ (reference sequence). The CDR3 DNA sequence: TGTGCCAGCAGCCGGGACAGCTACACCGGGGAGCTGTTTTTT. This gives the protein CASSRDSYTGELFF.

The J gene is TRBJ2-7, the V gene TRBV4-3; 10 bases align to TRBD1. The trim removed 0 bases at V and 6 bases at J, leaving 8 bases unmatched. Germline V gene sequence: CDR1 LGHNA, CDR2 YSLEER. The CDR3 sequence is 16 residues long. Here the CDR3 reads CASSQEPGQGRGEQYF. As DNA, the CDR3 is TGCGCCAGCAGCCAAGAGCCGGGACAGGGGAGAGGCGAGCAGTACTTC.

V gene TRBV19 combines with J gene TRBJ2-1, with 12 bases lining up with TRBD2. Trimming at V came to 5 bases and at J to 7 bases, leaving 6 bases not matched to a gene. Germline values: CDR1 LNHDA, CDR2 SQIVND (reference sequence). This CDR3 has 15 amino acids. The CDR3 nucleotides are TGTGCCAGTAGTTCCAGGACTAGCGGGATTAATGAGCAGTTCTTC. The encoded protein is CASSSRTSGINEQFF.

About this clone: An end of the junction differs from the germline gene, which may be a read error. The genes are TRBV19 and TRBJ1-1, with 10 bases lining up with TRBD1. The germline CDR1 and CDR2 sequences are LNHDA and SQIVND (reference sequence). The CDR3 loop spans 13 amino acids. Written as DNA, the CDR3 is TGTGCCAGTAGTAGGGGACAGGGGACTGAAACTTTCTTT. It specifies CASSRGQGTETFF.

This chain connects TRBV28 to TRBJ2-4, with unresolved D. Per the germline V gene, CDR1 is MDHEN and CDR2 is SYDVKM. The ends were cut back, 2 bases at V and 1 base at J, with 9 bases in the middle. The CDR3 has 15 residues. CDR3 region: CASSLTDWAKNIQYF. In DNA form, the CDR3 reads TGTGCCAGCAGTTTAACTGACTGGGCCAAAAACATTCAGTACTTC.

The chain uses TRBV28 and TRBJ1-4; weak D call: TRBD1 (5 bases). V gave up 10 bases and J gave up 6 bases, with 15 bases separating them. Germline V gene sequence: CDR1 MDHEN, CDR2 SYDVKM. The CDR3 loop spans 13 amino acids. Here the CDR3 DNA reads TGTGCCACCAGGCAGCAGGGACATGAAAAACTGTTTTTT. Its translation: CATRQQGHEKLFF.

The chain is built from TRBV19 and TRBJ1-2, with D perhaps matching TRBD1 (6 bases). This CDR3 has 13 residues. Trimming stripped 7 bases from V and 4 bases from J, with 13 bases between. Looked up from germline, CDR1 is LNHDA and CDR2 is SQIVND (reference sequence). In nucleotides, the CDR3 is TGTGCCAGTATGAGGGGGGCCACCTATGGCTACACCTTC. Its translation is CASMRGATYGYTF.

The gene calls are TRBV5-8 and TRBJ2-1, with 8 bases lining up with TRBD2. Germline CDR1 reads SGHTS; CDR2 reads YDEGEE. V shed 0 bases, J shed 16 bases, and the junction held 6 bases outside the gene matches. The CDR3 consists of 12 residues. The CDR3 coding sequence is TGTGCCAGCAGCTTGGGGCTAGCGGGCTATTTCTTC. Its protein is CASSLGLAGYFF.

In this sample, this clone turned up a few times. CDR3 nucleotide sequence: TGTGCCAGCAGCGCTTACTCTGGGGCCAACGTCCTGACTTTC. Its protein product is CASSAYSGANVLTF. The V and J genes are TRBV9 and TRBJ2-6, with no clear D. The CDR3 contains 14 residues. V gave up 3 bases and J gave up 0 bases, with 4 bases separating them. Germline values: CDR1 SGDLS, CDR2 YYNGEE.

J is TRBJ1-5 and V is TRBV15; perhaps TRBD1 as D (5 bases). V shed 5 bases and J shed 2 bases, with 19 bases lying between them. The CDR3 has 17 residues. CDR1 LNHNV and CDR2 YYDKDF come from the germline V gene (reference sequence). The CDR3 protein is CATSGGGEGFGNQPQHF. As DNA, the CDR3 is TGTGCCACCAGCGGAGGAGGTGAGGGGTTTGGCAATCAGCCCCAGCATTTT. Drawing the rest from reference TRBV15 and TRBJ1-5, the complete variable domain is DAMVIQNPRYQVTQFGKPVTLSCSQTLNHNVMYWYQQKSSQAPKLLFHYYDKDFNNEADTPDNFQSRRPNTSFCFLDIRSPGLGDTAMYLCATSGGGEGFGNQPQHFGDGTRLSIL.

The CDR3 protein is CAITAGRMNTEAFF. In DNA form, the CDR3 reads TGTGCCATCACGGCTGGACGGATGAACACTGAAGCTTTCTTT. The chain combines TRBV10-3 with TRBJ1-1; no clear D. Germline CDR1 and CDR2: ENHRY and SYGVKD. V lost 7 bases and J lost 0, with 12 bases in between. This CDR3 is 14 amino acids long.

This clone was recorded only once. V gene TRBV7-2 combines with J gene TRBJ1-3; the match to TRBD1 covers 7 bases. Germline V gives CDR1 SGHTA, CDR2 FQGNSA. V shed 5 bases, J shed 3 bases, and the junction held 4 bases outside the gene matches. The CDR3 loop spans 14 amino acids. CDR3 amino acids: CASSETGFGNTIYF. The CDR3 DNA reads as TGTGCCAGCAGCGAGACAGGGTTTGGAAACACCATATATTTT.

The V call is TRBV5-5, the J call TRBJ1-2; no definite D call. This CDR3 comprises 12 residues. The germline CDR1 and CDR2 sequences are SGHKS and YYEKEE (reference sequence). Trimming cost V 4 bases and J 4 bases, with 8 bases left between them. The CDR3 here is CASSITAYGYTF. Written as DNA, the CDR3 is TGTGCCAGCAGCATAACAGCCTATGGCTACACCTTC.

V usage is TRBV5-1 and J usage is TRBJ1-2; D remains ambiguous. Germline V gene data show CDR1 as SGHRS and CDR2 as YFSETQ. V was clipped by 2 bases and J by 6 bases, with 11 bases between them. This CDR3 region has 13 residues. As DNA, the CDR3 is TGCGCCAGCAGCTTCGGGCGAAGCGATGGCTACACCTTC. This codes for CASSFGRSDGYTF.

The sample holds one count of this clone. The chain carries TRBV13 and TRBJ1-1, with D perhaps TRBD1 (6 bases). CDR3 size: 15 residues. V was clipped by 4 bases and J by 4 bases, with 16 bases between them. Germline V gene data show CDR1 as PRHDT and CDR2 as FYEKMQ (reference sequence). DNA of the CDR3: TGTGCCAGCAGCTCCCTCCAAGGGGGGATCACTGAAGCTTTCTTT. Protein sequence: CASSSLQGGITEAFF.